The TCR beta chain described here comes from a study of T cell responses to AZD1222 COVID-19 vaccine. TCRdb keeps only in-frame clones here, not all; method: immunoSEQ multiplex PCR. The sample shows over 100,000 clones, around 86% of them seen only once. Study-wide points: White British people made up most donors, females outnumbered males, and clonal diversity was possibly underestimated.

As concerns this clone: Its target is not known.

The sequence was collected from an adult in good health. The sequencing used peripheral blood, collected on day 0 of AZD1222 vaccination.

CDR3 protein: CASSFQPVNTEAFF. The CDR3 coding sequence is TGCGCCAGCAGTTTCCAACCTGTGAACACTGAAGCTTTCTTT. The genes are TRBV5-1 and TRBJ1-1; D uncertain. This CDR3 contains 14 residues. V was clipped by 5 bases and J by 0 bases, with 11 bases between them. The germline V gene has CDR1 SGHRS and CDR2 YFSETQ. Filled out from reference TRBV5-1 and TRBJ1-1, the complete variable domain reads KAGVTQTPRYLIKTRGQQVTLSCSPISGHRSVSWYQQTPGQGLQFLFEYFSETQRNKGNFPGRFSGRQFSNSRSEMNVSTLELGDSALYLCASSFQPVNTEAFFGQGTRLTVV.